This T cell receptor (beta chain) was sequenced for a study of high-grade serous ovarian cancer treatment subgroups. At the level of the study: Mean per sample: approximately 14,000 reads, around 7,300 unique TCR beta rearrangements. Findings and limits, study-wide: Same-patient tumor repertoires overlapped at about 0.11 to 0.85; different patients barely overlapped.

The tumor samples were collected prior to definitive surgery or chemotherapy. On this clone: Antigen unknown. This sequence may be a read error, since a much larger clone differs from it by one base.

Trimming took 4 bases from V and 5 from J, leaving 15 bases between them. The germline gives CDR1 SEHNR, CDR2 FQNEAQ (reference sequence). This CDR3 has 15 residues. Profiled with immunoSEQ multiplex PCR; TCRdb holds only in-frame clones, not every one. This repertoire shows about 12,000 clones, roughly 85% found once; its top ten account for roughly 3%. Sequenced sample: tumor tissue. The chain combines TRBV7-9 with TRBJ1-5, with D possibly being TRBD1 (6 bases). The clonotype originates from a human donor with high-grade serous ovarian cancer. The CDR3 region is CASSSIGAGDQPQHF. The CDR3 nucleotides are TGTGCCAGCAGCTCTATAGGGGCAGGGGATCAGCCCCAGCATTTT.